The subject of this entry is one T cell receptor (beta chain). Its antigen is still unknown. Primers included in the PCR were 60 Vbeta and 13 Jbeta primers. Generated by immunoSEQ multiplex PCR, the TCRdb table keeps only in-frame clones and is missing some. The data show about 140,000 clones, with approximately 82% seen just once and 1.4% held by the top ten. The sample belongs to a study of cytomegalovirus exposure and HLA in healthy donors. Study-level points and caveats: Researchers reportedly found TCR beta sequences accurately predicted most subjects' HLA-A and HLA-B alleles. A later analysis associated 15,000 or so TCR beta sequences with HLA alleles at a 0.05 false discovery rate.

Sequenced sample: PBMCs. This sequence was found in a young man in good health and CMV-seropositive.

This chain's CDR3 is CASSTSTSGADTQYF. In nucleotides, the CDR3 is TGTGCCAGTAGTACCTCGACTAGCGGGGCAGATACGCAGTATTTT. This sequence joins TRBV19 and TRBJ2-3; TRBD2 agrees at 11 bases. Trimming took 4 bases from V and 4 from J; bases not matched to a gene: 4. Germline V gives CDR1 LNHDA, CDR2 SQIVND (reference sequence). CDR3 size: 15 residues.